This T cell receptor (beta chain) was profiled in a study of neurological immune-mediated disorders. As to time point: longitudinal time-point 2. TCRdb independently ran MiXCR on the 5' RACE reads; one entry per CDR3 protein. The sample includes roughly 98,000 distinct CDR3 sequences, roughly 13% of them seen just once. CDR1 and CDR2 from the germline V gene are SGHTA and FQGNSA. The CDR3 contains 15 residues. Unmatched junction bases numbered 4, after V lost 1 base and J lost 4 bases. In its sample, this clonotype was seen many times. The sequence was collected from a female donor with HTLV-1-associated myelopathy (HAM/TSP). The sequencing input was PBMCs. V gene TRBV7-2 combines with J gene TRBJ2-3; 8 positions match TRBD1. For the CDR3, the DNA is TGTGCCAGCAGCTTAGAGGGCAGGGGGCCAGATACGCAGTATTTT. Translating gives CASSLEGRGPDTQYF.